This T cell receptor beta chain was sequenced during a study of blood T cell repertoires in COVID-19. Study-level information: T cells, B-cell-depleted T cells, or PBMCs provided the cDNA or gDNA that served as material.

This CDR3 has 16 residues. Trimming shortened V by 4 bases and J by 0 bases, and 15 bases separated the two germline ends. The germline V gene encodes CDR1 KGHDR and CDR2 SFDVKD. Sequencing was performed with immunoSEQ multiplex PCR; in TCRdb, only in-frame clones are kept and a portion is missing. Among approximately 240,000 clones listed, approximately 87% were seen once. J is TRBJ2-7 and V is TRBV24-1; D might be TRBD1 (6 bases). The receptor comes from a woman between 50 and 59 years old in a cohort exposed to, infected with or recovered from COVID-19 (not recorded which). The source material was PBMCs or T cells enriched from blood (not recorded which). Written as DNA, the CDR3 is TGTGCCACCAGTGACCCCCGGGACACCAGCTCCTACGAGCAGTACTTC. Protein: CATSDPRDTSSYEQYF.